These T cell receptor beta chains were read from a single sample in a study of blood T cell repertoires in COVID-19. Here immunoSEQ multiplex PCR was the method, and the copy in TCRdb shows in-frame clones only, minus some. Here the sample spans approximately 130,000 clones, around 88% being singletons. Sequenced input: peripheral blood. All receptors come from a woman between 50 and 59 years old who had recovered from COVID-19. Each CDR3 is given with its conserved first and last residue. D genes are given only for firm matches. Expanded clones are given a class, and other clones once, few, many or no size at all.

J,V,length,D,size,DNA,CDR3
TRBJ2-7,TRBV29-1,13,-,many,TGCAGCGTTGCCGGAGGGGTATCCTACGAGCAGTACTTC,CSVAGGVSYEQYF
TRBJ2-1,TRBV3-1/TRBV3-2,15,TRBD1,-,TGTGCCAGCAGCCGAAGACAGGGAGCCTACAATGAGCAGTTCTTC,CASSRRQGAYNEQFF
TRBJ1-3,TRBV4-2,14,TRBD1,few,TGTGCCAGCAGCCAGGGGACAGCGCCAAACACCATATATTTT,CASSQGTAPNTIYF
TRBJ1-5,TRBV30,14,-,-,TGTGCCTGGGCCTACAGGTTTGGCAATCAGCCCCAGCATTTT,CAWAYRFGNQPQHF
TRBJ2-5,TRBV15,16,-,-,TGTGCCACCAGCAGAGTAGGAGGGACAGAGGTTAAGACCCAGTACTTC,CATSRVGGTEVKTQYF
TRBJ2-6,TRBV9,16,TRBD2,-,TGTGCCAGCAGCCCCCGACGGGAGGCCGGGGCCAACGTCCTGACTTTC,CASSPRREAGANVLTF
TRBJ1-6,TRBV18,15,-,-,TGTGCCAGCTCACAACAGAGCTCCTATAATTCACCCCTCCACTTT,CASSQQSSYNSPLHF
TRBJ1-6,TRBV18,16,-,-,TGTGCCAGCTCACCAAACCCAGGTGTGTCTGCTTCACCCCTCCACTTT,CASSPNPGVSASPLHF
TRBJ2-1,TRBV6-5,13,TRBD1,-,TGTGCCAGCAGATCCGGACAGGAGTTTGAGCAGTTCTTC,CASRSGQEFEQFF
TRBJ2-5,TRBV6-5,15,-,-,TGTGCCAGCAGACCTCGATTTTCACGGCAAGAGACCCAGTACTTC,CASRPRFSRQETQYF
TRBJ1-1,TRBV19,14,TRBD1,-,TGTGCCAGTAGTACGGGACAGTTTAACACTGAAGCTTTCTTT,CASSTGQFNTEAFF
TRBJ2-7,TRBV2,13,-,-,TGTGCCAGCAGGTGGTGGGGGACAAACGAGCAGTACTTC,CASRWWGTNEQYF
TRBJ2-1,TRBV11-3,14,TRBD1,-,TGTGCCAGCAGCGTCGCGGGACAGGGCAATGAGCAGTTCTTC,CASSVAGQGNEQFF
TRBJ2-1,TRBV19,16,TRBD2,-,TGTGCCAGTAGTATAGATGTGGGACTAGCCCTAAATGAGCAGTTCTTC,CASSIDVGLALNEQFF
TRBJ1-2,TRBV19,14,-,once,TGTGCCAGTAGTATAGAGGTCGGGGTTTCATCCTACACCTTC,CASSIEVGVSSYTF
TRBJ1-6,TRBV4-1,15,-,-,TGCGCCAGCAGCCAAGATTATAGTTATAATTCACCCCTCCACTTT,CASSQDYSYNSPLHF
TRBJ2-1,TRBV4-2,17,-,few,TGTGCCAGCAGCCTCCGGGCCTTGACAACGGGGGACAATGAGCAGTTCTTC,CASSLRALTTGDNEQFF
TRBJ1-1,TRBV7-2,14,-,-,TGTGCCAGCAGCTTAGTGGGGGGGGACACTGAAGCTTTCTTT,CASSLVGGDTEAFF
TRBJ2-3,TRBV9,15,-,-,TGTGCCAGCAGCGTTGGGCCCTCTAGCACAGATACGCAGTATTTT,CASSVGPSSTDTQYF
TRBJ2-7,TRBV11-3,13,TRBD2,-,TGTGCCAGCAGCGGGACTAGAGAGTACGAGCAGTACTTC,CASSGTREYEQYF
TRBJ2-1,TRBV27,15,TRBD2,-,TGTGCCAGCAGTTTGGGGGAGGGGCGTTACGGTGAGCAGTTCTTC,CASSLGEGRYGEQFF
TRBJ2-1,TRBV4-1,17,TRBD2,-,TGCGCCAGCAGCCTCCTCCAGGGGACTAGCGGGGTAGGGGAGCAGTTCTTC,CASSLLQGTSGVGEQFF
TRBJ2-7,TRBV18,13,-,-,TGTGCCAGCTCAGCCCTAGGGACTCTCGAGCAGTACTTC,CASSALGTLEQYF
TRBJ1-5,TRBV2,15,-,few,TGTGCCAGCGGCGGGGGTTCCCATAGCAATCAGCCCCAGCATTTT,CASGGGSHSNQPQHF
TRBJ2-6,TRBV7-9,16,-,-,TGTGCCAGCACCCTACCCAGGGTAGCTGGGGCCAACGTCCTGACTTTC,CASTLPRVAGANVLTF
TRBJ2-5,TRBV5-4,14,TRBD1,-,TGTGCCAGCAGCCAAGGGACAGGAGAAGAGACCCAGTACTTC,CASSQGTGEETQYF
TRBJ2-1,TRBV11-3,16,TRBD1,-,TGTGCCAGCAGCACCCAGGGACAGCTAATACGAAATGAGCAGTTCTTC,CASSTQGQLIRNEQFF
TRBJ1-6,TRBV5-4,15,TRBD1,-,TGTGCCAGCAGCTTGCAGGGGGCGGGAGATTCACCCCTCCACTTT,CASSLQGAGDSPLHF
TRBJ2-3,TRBV29-1,14,TRBD1,once,TGCAGCGCTGACGGGACAGGGGCACCAGATACGCAGTATTTT,CSADGTGAPDTQYF
TRBJ1-1,TRBV6-6,16,-,-,TGTGCCAGCAGTCGGTGGGAGGGACGGATGAACACTGAAGCTTTCTTT,CASSRWEGRMNTEAFF
TRBJ2-3,TRBV5-1,13,-,-,TGCGCCAGCAGCTTGGAATACCGGGAGTCGCAGTATTTT,CASSLEYRESQYF
TRBJ1-2,TRBV4-2,14,-,-,TGTGCCAGCAGCCAAGGGGTAGCTCAAGGTGGCTACACCTTC,CASSQGVAQGGYTF
TRBJ2-1,TRBV9,15,-,-,TGTGCCAGCAGCGTCGGGGGGCGATCCTACAATGAGCAGTTCTTC,CASSVGGRSYNEQFF
TRBJ1-3,TRBV6-2/TRBV6-3,15,TRBD1,-,TGTGCCAGCAGTTACGGGACAGACTCTGGAAACACCATATATTTT,CASSYGTDSGNTIYF
TRBJ2-7,TRBV19,14,TRBD1,-,TGTGCCAGTAGCCGGGACAGCCGTTCCTACGAGCAGTACTTC,CASSRDSRSYEQYF
TRBJ1-5,TRBV7-2,15,-,-,TGTGCCAGCAGCTTAGGACAGACTAGCAATCAGCCCCAGCATTTT,CASSLGQTSNQPQHF
TRBJ1-2,TRBV11-2,13,TRBD1,few,TGTGCCAGCAGCAACACAGGGGTGGGTGGCTACACCTTC,CASSNTGVGGYTF